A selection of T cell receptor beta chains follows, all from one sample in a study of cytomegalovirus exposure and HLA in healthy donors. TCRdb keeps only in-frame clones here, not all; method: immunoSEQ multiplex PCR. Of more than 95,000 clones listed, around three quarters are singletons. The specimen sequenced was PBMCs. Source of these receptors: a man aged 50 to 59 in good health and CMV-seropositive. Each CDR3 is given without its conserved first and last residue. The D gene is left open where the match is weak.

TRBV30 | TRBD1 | AWSVQGYSYEQY
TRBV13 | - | ASSPGGASNSPLH
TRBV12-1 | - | ASSYPWTGGNQPQH
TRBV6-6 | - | ASSYSNRGQPQH
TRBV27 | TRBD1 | ASTATGLGRETQY
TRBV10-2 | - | ASSDRMNTEAF
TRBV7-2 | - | ASSLDPGWPEAF
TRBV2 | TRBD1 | ASSGQGAVGNSPLH
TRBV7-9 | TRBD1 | ASSTRGQDNSPLH
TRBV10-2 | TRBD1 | ASRGQGQVWTEAF
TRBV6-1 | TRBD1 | ASSVLGTGARLGEAF
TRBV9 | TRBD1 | ASSPGTGRDEQY
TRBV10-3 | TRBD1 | AISDRQGAFGYT
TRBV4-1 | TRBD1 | ASSLDAGTGTSLAKNIQY
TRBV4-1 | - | ASSLLADSYNEQF
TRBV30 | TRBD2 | AWSVKRGEGKTGELF
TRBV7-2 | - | ASSLDRNQPQH
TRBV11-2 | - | ASSLTVSDSPLH
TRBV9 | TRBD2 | ASSVGTSANTGELF
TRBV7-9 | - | ASSSAQGPPYEQY
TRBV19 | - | ASIDISSGANVLT
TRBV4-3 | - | ASSQEVRGSNTEAF
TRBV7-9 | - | ASSLILQFSEAF
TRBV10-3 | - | AILVGGRNEQF
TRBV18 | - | ASSATVIGGGYT
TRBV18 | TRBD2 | ASSRPVERGTGELF
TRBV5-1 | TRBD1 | ASSLGDRSSTDTQY
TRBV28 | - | ASRGEGGAYGYT
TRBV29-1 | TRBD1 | SALRQGGNEQF
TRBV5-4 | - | ASSGGRGATNEKLF
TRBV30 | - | AWSVEVNEKLF
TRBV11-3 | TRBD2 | ASSEGTSGKTDTQY
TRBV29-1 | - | SVEGTVDYEQY
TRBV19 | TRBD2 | ASSSHSPGGNEQF
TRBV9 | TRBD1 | ASSGTGQANQPQH
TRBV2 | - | ASSGGRGVYEQY
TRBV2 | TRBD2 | AVMRRGMGSGELF
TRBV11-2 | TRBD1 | ASSEGQNYGYT
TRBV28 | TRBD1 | ASTPGGQGNTEAF
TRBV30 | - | AWRGRGDSPLH
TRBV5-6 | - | ASSLQAAYEQY
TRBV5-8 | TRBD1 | ASSRGQGALGYT
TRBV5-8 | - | ASSPDGQGNQPQH
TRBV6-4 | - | ASSVGEAFNTEAF
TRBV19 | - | ASSINSNTEAF
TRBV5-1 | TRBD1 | ASSFRTGTEPYYEQY
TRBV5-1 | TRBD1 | ASREGTGPLSEQY
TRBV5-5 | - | ASSLTHSYGEAF
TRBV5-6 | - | ASSLWGRTYEQY
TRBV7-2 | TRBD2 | ASSFTTSGRSGTQY
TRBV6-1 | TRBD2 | ASSSGDANTGELF
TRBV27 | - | ASSLSSRTVKNTEAF
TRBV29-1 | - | SVDSGGGYT
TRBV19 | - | ASSLGRGMNTEAF
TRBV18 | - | ASSPNRTRSYGYT
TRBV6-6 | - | ASSPTRNSNQPQH